These 25 T cell receptor beta chains were all obtained from the same sample, sequenced in a study of long-term antiretroviral therapy in people with HIV. Survey level was the resolution at which the v3.0 immunoSEQ assay ran. Profiled with immunoSEQ multiplex PCR; TCRdb holds only in-frame clones, not every one. The repertoire consists of 15,000 to 20,000 clones, with 88% occurring once and the leading ten covering roughly an eighth. This specimen was unsorted PBMCs, taken 6.9 years after starting antiretroviral therapy. These receptors originate from a man between 45 and 60 years old with HIV.

The CDR3 sequence is CASSLLAGGPHNEQFF. The CDR3 coding sequence is TGTGCCAGCAGCCTACTAGCGGGAGGGCCCCACAATGAGCAGTTCTTC. V usage is TRBV7-7 and J usage is TRBJ2-1; 13 nucleotides agree with TRBD2. The length of the CDR3 is 16 residues. Germline trimming cut 5 bases from V and 5 bases from J; bases unmatched to any gene: 6. Germline CDR1 and CDR2: SSHAT and FNYEAQ (reference sequence). The variable domain in full, with the rest retrieved from reference TRBV7-7 and TRBJ2-1, is GAGVSQSPRYKVTKRGQDVTLRCDPISSHATLYWYQQALGQGPEFLTYFNYEAQPDKSGLPSDRFSAERPEGSISTLTIQRTEQRDSAMYRCASSLLAGGPHNEQFFGPGTRLTVL.

This clone was detected a few times. The chain carries TRBV15 and TRBJ2-7, with 11 bases identical to TRBD1. Germline V gives CDR1 LNHNV, CDR2 YYDKDF (reference sequence). V was pared by 4 bases and J by 6 bases, with 5 bases of the junction left unmatched. This CDR3 comprises 14 residues. This CDR3 is CATSNPGQGGEQYF. The DNA for the CDR3 is TGTGCCACCAGCAACCCGGGACAGGGGGGCGAGCAGTACTTC. Drawing the rest from reference TRBV15 and TRBJ2-7, the complete variable domain is DAMVIQNPRYQVTQFGKPVTLSCSQTLNHNVMYWYQQKSSQAPKLLFHYYDKDFNNEADTPDNFQSRRPNTSFCFLDIRSPGLGDTAMYLCATSNPGQGGEQYFGPGTRLTVT.

This chain connects TRBV9 to TRBJ2-3; 9 bases are a match to TRBD1. J gave up 2 bases and V 0 bases, and 4 bases lay outside the gene matches. There are 16 residues in the CDR3. Germline CDR1 SGDLS, CDR2 YYNGEE. The CDR3 region has the DNA TGTGCCAGCAGCGTAGTGACAGGGGGACTCACAGATACGCAGTATTTT. It yields the protein CASSVVTGGLTDTQYF. The full variable domain, completed using reference TRBV9 and TRBJ2-3, is DSGVTQTPKHLITATGQRVTLRCSPRSGDLSVYWYQQSLDQGLQFLIQYYNGEERAKGNILERFSAQQFPDLHSELNLSSLELGDSALYFCASSVVTGGLTDTQYFGPGTRLTVL.

The chain employs TRBV4-3 and TRBJ2-3; TRBD1 agrees at 7 bases. V trimming: 4 bases; J trimming: 4 bases; junction bases outside the gene matches: 8. Germline V gene sequence: CDR1 LGHNA, CDR2 YSLEER. The CDR3 is 15 residues long. The CDR3 reads CASSPRTGLSDTQYF. The CDR3 DNA reads TGCGCCAGCAGCCCCCGGACAGGTCTATCAGATACGCAGTATTTT.

The chain combines TRBV9 with TRBJ2-2; TRBD2 matches at 7 bases. V dropped 0 bases and J dropped 3; count of bases not matched to a gene: 8. The CDR3 is 17 amino acids. The germline CDR1 and CDR2 sequences are SGDLS and YYNGEE. The CDR3 nucleotides are TGTGCCAGCAGCGTAGGGCTAGCGGATAGTTACACCGGGGAGCTGTTTTTT. Translated, it gives CASSVGLADSYTGELFF. The variable domain in full, completed from reference TRBV9 and TRBJ2-2, reads DSGVTQTPKHLITATGQRVTLRCSPRSGDLSVYWYQQSLDQGLQFLIQYYNGEERAKGNILERFSAQQFPDLHSELNLSSLELGDSALYFCASSVGLADSYTGELFFGEGSRLTVL.

Sample share makes this clone medium-sized. This chain links TRBV29-1 with TRBJ2-7, with TRBD2 matching over 8 bases. Trimming took 3 bases from V and 4 from J; bases not matched to a gene: 2. Germline V CDR1 and CDR2: SQVTM, ANQGSEA. The CDR3 loop spans 12 amino acids. The CDR3 coding sequence is TGCAGCGTTGAGAGCGGGAGTTACGAGCAGTACTTC. This codes for CSVESGSYEQYF.

The chain recombines TRBV2 with TRBJ2-6; no clear D gene. Per the germline V gene, CDR1 is SNHLY and CDR2 is FYNNEI. The CDR3 is 15 residues long. Between the trimmed V and J ends, which lost 6 bases and 1 base, there was a span of 10 bases. For the CDR3, the DNA is TGTGCCAGCAGGGTTAGGATTTCTGGGGCCAACGTCCTGACTTTC. Translated: CASRVRISGANVLTF.

The chain combines TRBV7-3 with TRBJ2-3; 11 positions agree with TRBD2. The CDR3 is 15 amino acids. Germline CDR1 and CDR2: SGHTA and FQGTGA. J gave up 6 bases and V 4 bases, and 6 bases lay outside the gene matches. CDR3 in amino acids: CASSSIAGGPDTQYF. The CDR3 DNA is TGTGCCAGCAGCTCGATAGCGGGAGGGCCGGATACGCAGTATTTT.

The CDR3 coding sequence is TGTGCCAGTAGTCTAGGACTAGTGGGGACAGATACGCAGTATTTT. Translation gives CASSLGLVGTDTQYF. The rearrangement uses TRBV19 and TRBJ2-3; 7 nucleotides align to TRBD2. V gave up 5 bases and J gave up 3 bases; unmatched junction bases: 8. The CDR3 sequence is 15 residues long. Germline assignment: CDR1 LNHDA and CDR2 SQIVND (reference sequence).

The chain has TRBV7-8 and TRBJ2-3; D may be TRBD1 or TRBD2 (5 bases each). Germline V gene lookup returns CDR1 SGHVS and CDR2 FQNEAQ. The V and J ends lost 1 base and 7 bases respectively, with 18 bases between them. The CDR3 contains 16 residues. The CDR3 DNA follows: TGTGCCAGCAGCTTAGGCCGGGGCCCTCCCGGGAATACGCAGTATTTT. Translating gives CASSLGRGPPGNTQYF.

The chain combines TRBV6-5 with TRBJ2-7; D gene ambiguous. CDR1 is MNHEY and CDR2 is SVGAGI in the germline V gene. This CDR3 comprises 14 residues. V dropped 2 bases and J dropped 2 bases, with 10 bases sitting between them. CDR3 DNA sequence: TGTGCCAGCAGTTACAATTGGGGAACCTACGAGCAGTACTTC. Amino acid sequence: CASSYNWGTYEQYF.

CDR3 residues: CASSQTPSVPSYEQYF. CDR3 nucleotide sequence: TGTGCCAGCAGCCAAACCCCTAGCGTTCCCTCCTACGAGCAGTACTTC. The chain couples TRBV4-2 to TRBJ2-7, with D possibly TRBD2 on 6 matching bases. The CDR3 is 16 residues long. Germline CDR1 is LGHNA and CDR2 is YNFKEQ. The ends were cut back, 2 bases at V and 0 bases at J, with 14 bases in the middle.

This clone was observed a handful of times. V gene TRBV28 combines with J gene TRBJ2-2; tentative D call: TRBD2 (6 bases). The CDR3 totals 16 residues. Germline lookup yields CDR1 MDHEN and CDR2 SYDVKM. V lost 3 bases, J lost 0 bases, and 11 bases lay in between. The CDR3 sequence: CASSLAGQSNTGELFF. Here the CDR3 DNA reads TGTGCCAGCAGTTTGGCGGGGCAGTCGAACACCGGGGAGCTGTTTTTT. Filled out from reference TRBV28 and TRBJ2-2, the complete variable domain reads DVKVTQSSRYLVKRTGEKVFLECVQDMDHENMFWYRQDPGLGLRLIYFSYDVKMKEKGDIPEGYSVSREKKERFSLILESASTNQTSMYLCASSLAGQSNTGELFFGEGSRLTVL.

Turning to this clone: One end of the junction is discordant with germline, which a read error may explain. In DNA form, the CDR3 reads TGCGCCAGCAGCCAAGGACTAGCGGGAGAGTACCAAGAGACCCAGTACTTC. This gives the protein CASSQGLAGEYQETQYF. This rearrangement joins TRBV5-4 to TRBJ2-5; the match to TRBD2 covers 13 bases. Germline lookup yields CDR1 SGHNT and CDR2 YYREEE (reference sequence). CDR3 length: 17 amino acids.

The V call is TRBV19, the J call TRBJ2-1; 12 positions agree with TRBD2. Trimming took 5 bases from V and 7 from J; bases not matched to a gene: 6. Germline V lookup: CDR1 LNHDA, CDR2 SQIVND (reference sequence). This CDR3 spans 15 amino acids. The CDR3 DNA sequence: TGTGCCAGTAGTCCCTGGACTAGCGGGAAGAATGAGCAGTTCTTC. Its translation is CASSPWTSGKNEQFF.

The chain employs TRBV4-2 and TRBJ2-5; 11 bases line up with TRBD2. The CDR3 has 17 residues. Per germline, CDR1 LGHNA and CDR2 YNFKEQ. J gave up 4 bases and V 1 base, and 8 bases lay outside the gene matches. The CDR3 region has the DNA TGTGCCAGCAGCCAAGGGACTATAGCGGGAGGGGGAGAGACCCAGTACTTC. Its protein product is CASSQGTIAGGGETQYF.

The chain combines TRBV4-2 with TRBJ2-7, with D unresolved. The CDR3 is 14 residues long. Germline V gene sequence: CDR1 LGHNA, CDR2 YNFKEQ. Trimming left V 1 base short and J 5 bases short, with 12 bases between. The DNA of the CDR3 is TGTGCCAGCAGCCAAGGAGGAGAATCGGACGAGCAGTACTTC. It yields the protein CASSQGGESDEQYF.

The chain employs TRBV15 and TRBJ2-1, with a weak D call TRBD2 (6 bases). The CDR3 extends over 16 amino acids. The V and J ends lost 1 base and 2 bases respectively, with 12 bases between them. Germline V gene sequence: CDR1 LNHNV, CDR2 YYDKDF (reference sequence). Here the CDR3 reads CATSRGGGKAYNEQFF. As DNA, the CDR3 is TGTGCCACCAGCAGAGGCGGAGGGAAAGCCTACAATGAGCAGTTCTTC.

This rearrangement joins TRBV19 to TRBJ2-7, with unresolved D. Germline CDR1 and CDR2: LNHDA and SQIVND (reference sequence). The CDR3 runs 14 residues. Trimming shortened V by 1 base and J by 4 bases, and 11 bases separated the two germline ends. This CDR3 reads CASSIGGGEYEQYF. In DNA form, the CDR3 reads TGTGCCAGTAGTATAGGCGGCGGTGAATACGAGCAGTACTTC.

J is TRBJ2-3 and V is TRBV19; 8 bases line up with TRBD2. J lost 6 bases, V lost 7 bases, and 9 bases had no gene match. Germline V gives CDR1 LNHDA, CDR2 SQIVND (reference sequence). This CDR3 is built from 14 residues. The CDR3 region is CASTISPGGDTQYF. CDR3 bases: TGTGCCAGTACCATCAGCCCGGGAGGGGATACGCAGTATTTT.

This sequence joins TRBV5-1 and TRBJ1-1, with D hard to call. V was shortened by 3 bases and J by 2 bases, with 14 bases between the two germline ends. This CDR3 is 15 amino acids long. Germline loops: CDR1 SGHRS, CDR2 YFSETQ. The CDR3 here is CASSWVGVVNTEAFF. The CDR3 DNA is TGCGCCAGCAGCTGGGTAGGAGTGGTCAACACTGAAGCTTTCTTT.

The gene calls are TRBV15 and TRBJ2-1; D might be TRBD2 (6 bases). Germline V lookup: CDR1 LNHNV, CDR2 YYDKDF (reference sequence). This CDR3 is built from 12 residues. The V end lost 6 bases, the J end lost 8 bases, and 11 bases lay between the germline ends. In DNA form, the CDR3 reads TGTGCCACCAGGGGAGGTTCTGATGAGCAGTTCTTC. Protein sequence: CATRGGSDEQFF.

V is TRBV10-1 and J is TRBJ2-4, with D possibly being TRBD2 (6 bases). Germline CDR1 is WNHNN and CDR2 is SYGVQD (reference sequence). V was clipped by 6 bases and J by 0 bases, with 18 bases between them. The length of the CDR3 is 17 residues. The CDR3 loop is CASREGRVLLAKNIQYF. CDR3 DNA sequence: TGCGCCAGCAGGGAGGGACGCGTGCTTCTAGCCAAAAACATTCAGTACTTC.

The table lists this clone with a count of one. The J gene is TRBJ2-7, the V gene TRBV10-3, with D possibly matching TRBD2 (6 bases). The V end lost 7 bases, the J end lost 0 bases, and 10 bases lay between the germline ends. There are 13 residues in the CDR3. Germline V CDR1 and CDR2: ENHRY, SYGVKD. Here the CDR3 reads CAIIKEGSYEQYF. The DNA for the CDR3 is TGTGCCATCATAAAGGAGGGCTCCTACGAGCAGTACTTC.

This clone was seen only once. J is TRBJ1-1 and V is TRBV7-9, with D possibly TRBD1 on 5 matching bases. V gave up 4 bases and J gave up 0 bases, with 9 bases separating them. The CDR3 loop spans 14 amino acids. The germline gives CDR1 SEHNR, CDR2 FQNEAQ (reference sequence). CDR3 bases: TGTGCCAGCAGCTCGGGACGCATGAACACTGAAGCTTTCTTT. The encoded protein is CASSSGRMNTEAFF. Based on the CDR3 plus reference TRBV7-9 and TRBJ1-1, the full variable domain is DTGVSQNPRHKITKRGQNVTFRCDPISEHNRLYWYRQTLGQGPEFLTYFQNEAQLEKSRLLSDRFSAERPKGSFSTLEIQRTEQGDSAMYLCASSSGRMNTEAFFGQGTRLTVV.